This T cell receptor beta chain comes out of a study of cytomegalovirus exposure and HLA in healthy donors. Findings and caveats of the study: Earlier findings revealed that most TCR beta V segments proved productive either about 87% or about 30% of the time. One variant, a missense change in DCLRE1C, was linked in a later analysis to TCR beta V- and J-gene trimming.

Primers for the PCR totalled 60 Vbeta and 13 Jbeta. The data were produced by immunoSEQ multiplex PCR, yet TCRdb's version contains in-frame clones alone and is incomplete. Listed are around 70,000 clones; about 5% falls within the top ten. A word on this clone: The antigen remains undetermined.

Germline V gene sequence: CDR1 MNHEY, CDR2 SMNVEV (reference sequence). Trimming stripped 3 bases from V and 3 bases from J, with 9 bases between. This CDR3 is built from 13 residues. The V and J genes are TRBV27 and TRBJ2-7; the D gene is possibly TRBD2 (6 bases). This TCR derives from a man aged 40-55 years in good health and CMV-seronegative. The specimen sequenced was PBMCs. Written as DNA, the CDR3 is TGTGCCAGCAGTTTGGGACTCCACTACGAGCAGTACTTC. This gives the protein CASSLGLHYEQYF.